The clone carrying this TCR beta chain appeared a few times. The source of the sample is a study of blood T cell repertoires in COVID-19. The protocol was immunoSEQ multiplex PCR, while the TCRdb copy is restricted to in-frame clones and leaves out a portion. The top ten hold about 1.2% of the sample, which has 380,000 or so clones, 81% seen once. The sequenced material came from peripheral blood. The sequence was obtained from a human donor with acute or convalescent COVID-19. The donor label of this sample is uncertain.

CDR3 coding DNA: TGTGCCAGCAGCTTAGGGAGTATAGGCACAGATACGCAGTATTTT. It codes for CASSLGSIGTDTQYF. The chain carries TRBV11-2 and TRBJ2-3; D ambiguous. V shed 1 base and J shed 1 base, with 9 bases lying between them. The CDR3 length is 15 residues. Germline lookup yields CDR1 SGHAT and CDR2 FQNNGV.